This T cell receptor beta chain was recorded in a study of T cells in Graves' hyperthyroidism and ophthalmopathy. Study-wide points: Among thyroid clonotypes expanded above 0.001, most also appeared in blood.

Hyperthyroidism in the patients, aged 18 to 65, was newly diagnosed and under 2 months in duration. V lost 3 bases and J lost 4, with 16 bases in between. The CDR3 covers 15 residues. The germline CDR1 and CDR2 sequences are SNHLY and FYNNEI. This clonotype came up a few times. The antigen is undetermined. The TCR beta CDR3 regions underwent amplification using RNA transcripts as the source. The HTBI set primed first-round TCR CDR3 RT-PCR. TCRdb re-analysed the multiplex PCR reads in MiXCR, keeping a single row per CDR3 protein. Among about 560,000 distinct CDR3 sequences listed, 40% to 55% were seen once.

This TCR derives from a woman aged 18-29 years with Graves' hyperthyroidism. The sequenced sample consisted of peripheral blood or thyroid tissue (not recorded which). The chain carries TRBV2 and TRBJ2-7, with a weak D call TRBD2 (6 bases). The CDR3 DNA follows: TGTGCCAGCAGTGAGGTTCTCGCGGGATTGTACGAGCAGTACTTC. Translation: CASSEVLAGLYEQYF.